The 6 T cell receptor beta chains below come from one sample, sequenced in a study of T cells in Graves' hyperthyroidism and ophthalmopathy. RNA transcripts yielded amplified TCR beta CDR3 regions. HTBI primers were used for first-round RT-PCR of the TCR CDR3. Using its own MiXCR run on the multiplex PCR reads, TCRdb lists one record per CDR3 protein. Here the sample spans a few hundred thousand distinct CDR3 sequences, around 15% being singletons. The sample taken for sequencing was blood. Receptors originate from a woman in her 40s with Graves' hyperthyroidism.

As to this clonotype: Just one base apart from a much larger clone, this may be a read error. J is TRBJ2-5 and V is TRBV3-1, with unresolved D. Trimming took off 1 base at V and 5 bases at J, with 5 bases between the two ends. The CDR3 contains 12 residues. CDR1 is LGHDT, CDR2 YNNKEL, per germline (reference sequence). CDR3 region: CASSQVHETQYF. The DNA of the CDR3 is TGTGCCAGCAGCCAAGTTCACGAGACCCAGTACTTC.

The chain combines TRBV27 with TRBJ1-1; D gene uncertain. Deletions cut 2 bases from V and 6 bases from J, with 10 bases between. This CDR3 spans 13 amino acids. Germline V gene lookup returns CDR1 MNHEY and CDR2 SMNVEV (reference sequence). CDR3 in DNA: TGTGCCAGCAGTTTAGTCCCGATCGCTGAAGCTTTCTTT. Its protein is CASSLVPIAEAFF.

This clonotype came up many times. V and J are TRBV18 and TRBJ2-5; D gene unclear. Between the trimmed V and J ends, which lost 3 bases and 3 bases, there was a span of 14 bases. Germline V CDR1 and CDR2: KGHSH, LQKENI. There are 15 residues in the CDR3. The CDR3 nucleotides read TGTGCCAGCTCACCTCCCTTCAAGGATGAAGAGACCCAGTACTTC. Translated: CASSPPFKDEETQYF. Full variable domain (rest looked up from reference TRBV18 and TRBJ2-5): NAGVMQNPRHLVRRRGQEARLRCSPMKGHSHVYWYRQLPEEGLKFMVYLQKENIIDESGMPKERFSAEFPKEGPSILRIQQVVRGDSAAYFCASSPPFKDEETQYFGPGTRLLVL.

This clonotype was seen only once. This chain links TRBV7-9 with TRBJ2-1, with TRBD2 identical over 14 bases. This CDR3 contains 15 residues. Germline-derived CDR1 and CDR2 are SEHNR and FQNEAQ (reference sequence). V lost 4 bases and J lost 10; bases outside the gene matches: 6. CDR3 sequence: CASSSEGLAGVEQFF. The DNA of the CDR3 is TGTGCCAGCAGCTCCGAGGGACTAGCGGGAGTGGAGCAGTTCTTC.

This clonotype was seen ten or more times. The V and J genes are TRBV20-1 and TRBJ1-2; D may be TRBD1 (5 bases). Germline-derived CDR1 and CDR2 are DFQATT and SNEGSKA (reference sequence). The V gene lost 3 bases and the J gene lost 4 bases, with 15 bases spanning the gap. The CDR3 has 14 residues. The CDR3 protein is CSASRGGGGYGYTF. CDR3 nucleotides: TGCAGTGCTAGTCGCGGGGGAGGAGGCTATGGCTACACCTTC.

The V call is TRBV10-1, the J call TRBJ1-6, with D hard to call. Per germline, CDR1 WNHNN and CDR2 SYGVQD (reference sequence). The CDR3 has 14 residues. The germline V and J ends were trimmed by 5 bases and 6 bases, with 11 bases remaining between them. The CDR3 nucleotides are TGCGCCAGCAGTCCGGGCCTCACTAATTCACCCCTCCACTTT. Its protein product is CASSPGLTNSPLHF.